This TCR beta chain stems from a study of technical replicates of blood from a few donors. The CDR3 consists of 15 residues. Germline loops: CDR1 SEHNR, CDR2 FQNEAQ (reference sequence). The junction had 3 bases not matched to a gene; V was cut back by 2 bases and J by 0 bases. TCRdb's copy holds only in-frame clones and misses some; the assay was immunoSEQ multiplex PCR. The sample includes tens of thousands of clones, around 94% of them seen just once. The sequenced sample consisted of T cells isolated from PBMCs. This rearrangement joins TRBV7-9 to TRBJ1-1, with 7 bases fitting TRBD1. The clonotype comes from a human donor in good health. Here the CDR3 DNA reads TGTGCCAGCAGCTTACTAGGACAGGTGAACACTGAAGCTTTCTTT. Translated: CASSLLGQVNTEAFF.